This paragraph reports one T cell receptor (beta chain). The antigen it binds to is not known. Base qualities are missing; no much larger clone stands one base away. These data come from a study of post-analysis software for immune sequencing data (dated by TCRdb to the mid-2010s). In terms of the full investigation: Recorded disease courses included relapsing-remitting, secondary progressive and progressive-relapsing multiple sclerosis, with some patients lacking subtype annotation. Patient repertoires were compared against over ten previously published healthy control repertoires from donors aged roughly 6 to 26 years. A subset of samples was prepared in parallel using single-end sample barcoding, then pooled and co-amplified after Illumina adapter ligation. The research as a whole found: Direct clustering with F measure showed strong co-clustering of samples prepared in the same batch, prompting a batch-effect correction. The control group was slightly older than the multiple sclerosis patient group. Significantly lower normalized Chao1 diversity was found in multiple sclerosis patients than in controls, suggesting substantial peripheral T-cell clonal expansion. Significantly higher frequencies in patients than in controls were found for five TRBV segments, including TRBV5-6, TRBV5-1 and TRBV20-1.

To demonstrate the VDJtools post-analysis software, the study profiled TCR beta repertoires from the peripheral blood of about a dozen young patients with multiple sclerosis. Multiple sclerosis patients were children and adolescents aged about 6 to 15 years. Trimming leaves V shorter by 5 bases and J shorter by 0 bases, with the junction holding 11 bases beyond the gene matches. The CDR1 and CDR2 encoded by the germline V gene (reference sequence) are SEHNR and FQNEAQ. Inclusive of the bounding cysteine and phenylalanine, the CDR3 is 17 residues long. Only CDR3 DNA is held: 51 bases, read in frame from base 1. The library was prepared using PCR. Instrument used: Illumina HiSeq 2500. Unique molecular identifiers were incorporated into TCR beta cDNA libraries to reduce PCR and sequencing biases. Every 1 to 10 million input T cells yielded approximately 500,000 cDNA molecules, meaning each molecule approximated one T cell. The same protocol used for the earlier healthy control dataset was applied to prepare and sequence the patient libraries. Within a given batch, samples were prepared together, multiplexed and sequenced on the same HiSeq lane. As for how the authors treated the data: MIGEC handled the raw barcoded reads, throwing out single-read molecular identifier groups before consensus assembly and CDR3 extraction. VDJtools was used for post-analysis of the clonotype tables, and diversity was normalized by down-sampling every dataset to the size of the smallest sample. To correct batch-related cross-sample contamination, repertoire overlap clustering matched CDR3 amino acid sequences but not nucleotide sequences. TCRdb cleaned the public reads at Q25 with fastp, built clones with MiXCR and kept in-frame beta chains. Each record represents a unique CDR3 protein, reported with the most common genes and DNA among its rows. TCRdb assigned the V and J calls; the authors' analysis was not used. Across this sample there are about 800,000 distinct CDR3 sequences, with approximately 30% seen only once. The top ten constitute around 0.56% of the sample.

Rearrangement joined TRBV7-9 to TRBJ2-5, and 8 junctional nucleotides match TRBD2. The sequence derives from a girl under 18 with multiple sclerosis. Sequencing used blood. The CDR3 corresponds to CASSPLPTSAYQETQYF. The DNA is as follows: TGTGCCAGCAGCCCCCTCCCGACTAGCGCGTACCAAGAGACCCAGTACTTC.